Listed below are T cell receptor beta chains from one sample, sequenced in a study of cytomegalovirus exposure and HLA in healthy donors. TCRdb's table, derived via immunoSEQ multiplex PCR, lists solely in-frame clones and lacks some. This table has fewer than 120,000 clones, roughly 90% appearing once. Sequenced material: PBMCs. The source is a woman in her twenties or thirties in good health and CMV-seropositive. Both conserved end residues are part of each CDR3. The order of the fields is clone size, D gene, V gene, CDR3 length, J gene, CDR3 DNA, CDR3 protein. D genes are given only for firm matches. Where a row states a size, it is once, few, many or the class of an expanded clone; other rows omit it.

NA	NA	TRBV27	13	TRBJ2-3	TGTGCCAGCATTGGAGGGAGCACAGATACGCAGTATTTT	CASIGGSTDTQYF
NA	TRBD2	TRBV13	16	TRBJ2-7	TGTGCCAGCAGCACTCGGACTAGCGGGAGACCCTTGGAGCAGTACTTC	CASSTRTSGRPLEQYF
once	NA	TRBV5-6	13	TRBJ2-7	TGTGCCAGCAGCTTGTGGCACGCCTACGAGCAGTACTTC	CASSLWHAYEQYF
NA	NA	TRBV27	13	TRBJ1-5	TGTGCCAGCAGTTCGGGGAATAATCAGCCCCAGCATTTT	CASSSGNNQPQHF
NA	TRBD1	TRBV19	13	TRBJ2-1	TGTGCCAGTAGTAGTACAGGGGTCAATGAGCAGTTCTTC	CASSSTGVNEQFF
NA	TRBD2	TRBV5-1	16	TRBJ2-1	TGCGCCAGCAGCTTAACTAGCGGGGGGGCGTACAATGAGCAGTTCTTC	CASSLTSGGAYNEQFF
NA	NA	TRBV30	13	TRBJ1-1	TGTGCCTGGAGTGCACGGTCGAACACTGAAGCTTTCTTT	CAWSARSNTEAFF
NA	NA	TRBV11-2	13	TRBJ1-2	TGTGCCAGCAGCTCAAACCTCAGGGCTGGCTACACCTTC	CASSSNLRAGYTF
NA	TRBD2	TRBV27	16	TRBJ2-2	TGTGCCAGCAGTCTCGGGACTAGCGGGGGGGCTGGGGAGCTGTTTTTT	CASSLGTSGGAGELFF
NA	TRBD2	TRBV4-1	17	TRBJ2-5	TGCGCCAGCAGCCAAGGTCTAGCGGGGAGATTTCAAGAGACCCAGTACTTC	CASSQGLAGRFQETQYF
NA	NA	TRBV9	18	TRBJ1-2	TGTGCCAGCAGTCACCCGGCGGGATCCAAAAGCATTAACTATGGCTACACCTTC	CASSHPAGSKSINYGYTF
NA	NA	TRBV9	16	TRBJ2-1	TGTGCCAGCAGCGTAACTACGACTAGTTGGTACAATGAGCAGTTCTTC	CASSVTTTSWYNEQFF
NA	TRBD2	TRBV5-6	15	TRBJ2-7	TGTGCCAGCAGCTTAAGCGGGCTAGCGGGAGTCGGGCAGTACTTC	CASSLSGLAGVGQYF
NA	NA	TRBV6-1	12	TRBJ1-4	TGTGCCAGCAGTGGGCAGGGGGAAAAACTGTTTTTT	CASSGQGEKLFF
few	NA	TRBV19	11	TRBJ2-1	TGTGCCAGTAGTAGGGGGGATAGACGGTTCTTC	CASSRGDRRFF
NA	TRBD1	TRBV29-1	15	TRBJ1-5	TGCAGCGTTGCCTATGACAGGGGTAGCAATCAGCCCCAGCATTTT	CSVAYDRGSNQPQHF
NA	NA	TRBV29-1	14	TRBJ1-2	TGCAGCGTTTTTCGACAGGATAAGGGCTATGGCTACACCTTC	CSVFRQDKGYGYTF
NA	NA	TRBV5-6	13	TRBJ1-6	TGTGCCAGCAGCTTGGTGGGGCCTTCACCCCTCCACTTT	CASSLVGPSPLHF
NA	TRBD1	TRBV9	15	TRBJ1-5	TGTGCCAGCAGTGCCGGGACAGGGGGCGATCAGCCCCAGCATTTT	CASSAGTGGDQPQHF
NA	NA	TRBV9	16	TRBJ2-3	TGTGCCAGCAGCGTAGGAGGCGGGGCCAACACAGATACGCAGTATTTT	CASSVGGGANTDTQYF
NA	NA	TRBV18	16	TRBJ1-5	TGTGCCAGCTCACCTTCAGGGGTAAGGGCCGGTCAGCCCCAGCATTTT	CASSPSGVRAGQPQHF
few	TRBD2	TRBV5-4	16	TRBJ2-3	TGTGCCAGCAGCCGAGGACTAGCGGGGTCCACAGATACGCAGTATTTT	CASSRGLAGSTDTQYF
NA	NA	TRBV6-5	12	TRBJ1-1	TGTGCCAGCAGCCCTGACAGCACTGAAGCTTTCTTT	CASSPDSTEAFF
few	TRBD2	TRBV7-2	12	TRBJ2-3	TGTGCCAGCAGCTTAATAGCGGGTACGCAGTATTTT	CASSLIAGTQYF
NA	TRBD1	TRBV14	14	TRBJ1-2	TGTGCCAGCAGCCAAGGACAGGGGGGCTATGGCTACACCTTC	CASSQGQGGYGYTF
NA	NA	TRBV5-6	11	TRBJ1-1	TGTGCCAGCAGCTGGGGACTGGAAGCTTTCTTT	CASSWGLEAFF
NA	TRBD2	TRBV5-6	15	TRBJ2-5	TGTGCCAGCAGCGAACCGGGACTAGCTTTGGAGACCCAGTACTTC	CASSEPGLALETQYF
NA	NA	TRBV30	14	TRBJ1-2	TGTGCCTGGAGTGTTACAGGCCCCCGATACGGCTACACCTTC	CAWSVTGPRYGYTF
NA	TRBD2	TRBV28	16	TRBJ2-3	TGTGCCAGCAGTCATTCACCGGGAGGGCCGACAGATACGCAGTATTTT	CASSHSPGGPTDTQYF
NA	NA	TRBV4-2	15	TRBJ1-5	TGTGCCAGCAGCCAAGTGTCAGGAAGAGATCAGCCCCAGCATTTT	CASSQVSGRDQPQHF
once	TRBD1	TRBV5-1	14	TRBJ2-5	TGCGCCAGCAGCCCGCGGACAGGGAAAGAGACCCAGTACTTC	CASSPRTGKETQYF
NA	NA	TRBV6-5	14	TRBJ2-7	TGTGCCAGCAGTGCGGGTACAGGGCGGTACGAGCAGTACTTC	CASSAGTGRYEQYF
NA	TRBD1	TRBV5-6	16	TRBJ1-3	TGTGCCAGCAGCGAAGGACAGGGGGCGAGGGGAAACACCATATATTTT	CASSEGQGARGNTIYF
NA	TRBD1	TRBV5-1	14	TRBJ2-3	TGCGCCAGCACTAGACAGGGGGCAACAGATACGCAGTATTTT	CASTRQGATDTQYF
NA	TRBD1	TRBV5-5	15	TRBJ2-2	TGTGCCAGCATCAAGACAGGGCTGGACACCGGGGAGCTGTTTTTT	CASIKTGLDTGELFF
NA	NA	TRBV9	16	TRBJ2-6	TGTGCCAGCAGCCTGACAGCTATCTCTGGGGCCAACGTCCTGACTTTC	CASSLTAISGANVLTF
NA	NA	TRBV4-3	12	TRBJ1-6	TGCGCCAGCAGCCAGGGCAGTTCACCCCTCCACTTT	CASSQGSSPLHF
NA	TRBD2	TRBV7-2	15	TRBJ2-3	TGTGCCAGCAGCTTTAATCGGGGGGGACTAGATACGCAGTATTTT	CASSFNRGGLDTQYF
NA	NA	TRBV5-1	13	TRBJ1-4	TGCGCCAGCAGCTTGTTTACCAGTGAAAAACTGTTTTTT	CASSLFTSEKLFF
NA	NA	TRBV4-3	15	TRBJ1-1	TGCGCCAGCAGCCAAGATTTGTTCGGGGAAACTGAAGCTTTCTTT	CASSQDLFGETEAFF
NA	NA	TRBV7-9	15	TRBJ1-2	TGTGCCAGCAGCTTACTGGTGGGAGCTTTTGGGGGCTACACCTTC	CASSLLVGAFGGYTF
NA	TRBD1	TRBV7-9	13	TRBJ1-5	TGTGCCAGCAGCCCAGGGGGCGGCGGGCCCCAGCATTTT	CASSPGGGGPQHF